The rows below give T cell receptor beta chains drawn from one sample of a study of T cells after somatic rescue of genetic block. Method: immunoSEQ multiplex PCR; TCRdb's copy keeps in-frame clones and lacks some. The repertoire has 95,000 to 120,000 clones, approximately 90% of them found once; the top ten carry roughly 1.4%. Sequenced sample: peripheral blood mononuclear cells (PBMCs). The receptor source for this set is a woman aged 18-29 years. Both conserved end residues are part of each CDR3. Each record gives: D gene, J gene, clone size, CDR3 length, V gene, CDR3 DNA, CDR3 protein. A D gene is named only where the DNA matches it firmly. Some rows have no size entry. The others give once, few or many, or a class for an expanded clone.

TRBD1	TRBJ2-5	.	13	TRBV5-6	TGTGCCAGCAGCCTAGACAGGGTTGAGACCCAGTACTTC	CASSLDRVETQYF
.	TRBJ2-7	once	13	TRBV15	TGTGCCACCAGCAGAGATCGGCGGAACGAGCAGTACTTC	CATSRDRRNEQYF
.	TRBJ1-5	.	13	TRBV11-3	TGTGCCAGCAGCCTTGGGATGGATCAGCCCCAGCATTTT	CASSLGMDQPQHF
.	TRBJ2-1	.	16	TRBV18	TGTGCCAGCTCACCACCGGCTGGTTTTTCCTACAATGAGCAGTTCTTC	CASSPPAGFSYNEQFF
.	TRBJ2-1	.	15	TRBV7-9	TGTGCCAGCAGCCCCATAGCTGAAGCCTACAATGAGCAGTTCTTC	CASSPIAEAYNEQFF
.	TRBJ1-4	.	15	TRBV11-2	TGTGCCAGCAGCCCCTCTGCGAGCTTAAATGAAAAACTGTTTTTT	CASSPSASLNEKLFF
TRBD2	TRBJ2-5	.	17	TRBV5-4	TGTGCCAGCAGCTTGGTTGGGCTGGGACTGCGGGGGGAGACCCAGTACTTC	CASSLVGLGLRGETQYF
TRBD1	TRBJ1-4	.	14	TRBV2	TGTGCCAGCAGCGACGGGACAGCTAATGAAAAACTGTTTTTT	CASSDGTANEKLFF
.	TRBJ1-5	.	19	TRBV7-6	TGTGCCAGCAGCCAGTCTGCCGGCCAGGGGTTCGGTAGCAATCAGCCCCAGCATTTT	CASSQSAGQGFGSNQPQHF
.	TRBJ2-5	.	17	TRBV28	TGTGCCAGCAGTTTATGGCAGTCGGGGGACGGAGAAGAGACCCAGTACTTC	CASSLWQSGDGEETQYF
TRBD1	TRBJ1-2	.	14	TRBV4-1	TGCGCCAGCAGCCACGGACAGGGGAACTATGGCTACACCTTC	CASSHGQGNYGYTF
TRBD2	TRBJ2-5	.	12	TRBV7-8	TGTGCCAGCAAAGCGGGGGGAGAGACCCAGTACTTC	CASKAGGETQYF
.	TRBJ1-2	once	17	TRBV11-3	TGTGCCAGCAGCTTAGGGGGATGGCCGGGGCGGAGCTATGGCTACACCTTC	CASSLGGWPGRSYGYTF
TRBD1	TRBJ2-7	.	15	TRBV2	TGTGCCAGCAGTGAAAGGGGGCAGCTCTCCTACGAGCAGTACTTC	CASSERGQLSYEQYF
.	TRBJ1-6	.	14	TRBV9	TGTGCCAGCAGCCCGGAACAGCATAATTCACCCCTCCACTTT	CASSPEQHNSPLHF
TRBD1	TRBJ1-2	.	11	TRBV29-1	TGCAGCGTAGACAGGGGCTGGGGCTACACCTTC	CSVDRGWGYTF
TRBD2	TRBJ2-1	.	17	TRBV19	TGTGCCAGTAGTCCTCGGACTAGCGGGGGACCCGAGGATGAGCAGTTCTTC	CASSPRTSGGPEDEQFF
.	TRBJ1-2	.	13	TRBV7-2	TGTGCCAGCAGCTTAGGGGATGACTATGGCTACACCTTC	CASSLGDDYGYTF
.	TRBJ1-5	.	13	TRBV11-1	TGTGCCAGCAGCTTAGCTCAATTTCAGCCCCAGCATTTT	CASSLAQFQPQHF
.	TRBJ2-1	.	16	TRBV29-1	TGCAGCGTTGAAGATAAAAGGGCAAGGAGCTACAATGAGCAGTTCTTC	CSVEDKRARSYNEQFF
TRBD1	TRBJ2-6	.	15	TRBV27	TGTGCCAGCAGTTTGACAGGGCACGAGGCCAACGTCCTGACTTTC	CASSLTGHEANVLTF
.	TRBJ1-5	.	14	TRBV10-3	TGTGCCAGTAGGGGGGACGGTTCCAATCAGCCCCAGCATTTT	CASRGDGSNQPQHF
TRBD1	TRBJ2-7	few	14	TRBV2	TGTGCCAGCAGGGGGACAGGGGGCTCCTACGAGCAGTACTTC	CASRGTGGSYEQYF
TRBD1	TRBJ2-5	.	15	TRBV7-2	TGTGCCAGCAGCTCTTCCGGGACAGGGGTGGAGACCCAGTACTTC	CASSSSGTGVETQYF
TRBD1	TRBJ2-1	.	15	TRBV7-9	TGTGCCAGCAGCCCCGGGACAGGGGTATACAATGAGCAGTTCTTC	CASSPGTGVYNEQFF
.	TRBJ2-3	.	13	TRBV6-4	TGTGCCAGCAGTGAGCGAAGCACAGATACGCAGTATTTT	CASSERSTDTQYF
.	TRBJ1-3	once	14	TRBV11-3	TGTGCCAGCAGAGGCCTTAGCTCTGGAAACACCATATATTTT	CASRGLSSGNTIYF